These T cell receptor beta chains were read from a single sample in a study of T cell changes during pregnancy in multiple sclerosis. Libraries were prepared by immunoSEQ multiplex PCR; TCRdb keeps only in-frame clonotypes and omits some of them. The sample holds around 15,000 clones, 93% seen once. The sample here was peripheral blood, taken in the second trimester of pregnancy. The receptors were gathered from a female donor in good health, enrolled as a control in a pregnancy study. CDR3s include the opening cysteine and the closing phenylalanine or tryptophan. A D gene is named only where the DNA matches it firmly. Rows give clone size only sometimes, using once, few, many, or a class for an expanded clone.

V gene	D gene	clone size	J gene	CDR3 protein	CDR3 DNA
TRBV7-9	TRBD1	-	TRBJ2-7	CASSLSGTGVEQYF	TGTGCCAGCAGCTTATCCGGGACAGGGGTCGAGCAGTACTTC
TRBV6-5	TRBD1	-	TRBJ2-7	CASSQGTGVYEQYF	TGTGCCAGCAGCCAAGGGACAGGGGTGTACGAGCAGTACTTC
TRBV14	TRBD1	-	TRBJ2-1	CASSPYRGHSYNEQFF	TGTGCCAGCAGCCCTTACAGGGGGCACTCCTACAATGAGCAGTTCTTC
TRBV18	-	-	TRBJ1-1	CASSPSSGNTEAFF	TGTGCCAGCTCACCCTCTTCCGGGAACACTGAAGCTTTCTTT
TRBV28	-	once	TRBJ2-7	CASSLLDSKRGQYF	TGTGCCAGCAGTTTACTGGACAGCAAACGGGGGCAGTACTTC
TRBV6-5	-	-	TRBJ1-1	CASSWRGGTEAFF	TGTGCCAGCAGTTGGAGGGGTGGGACTGAAGCTTTCTTT
TRBV7-2	TRBD2	-	TRBJ2-5	CASSLGGGPQETQYF	TGTGCCAGCAGCTTGGGCGGGGGGCCACAAGAGACCCAGTACTTC
TRBV6-6	TRBD2	-	TRBJ2-3	CASSGTSRDTDTQYF	TGTGCCAGCAGTGGGACTAGCAGGGACACAGATACGCAGTATTTT
TRBV29-1	TRBD1	-	TRBJ1-5	CSVGTGDNQPQHF	TGCAGCGTCGGGACAGGGGACAATCAGCCCCAGCATTTT
TRBV27	TRBD1	-	TRBJ1-5	CASSFQGVSNQPQHF	TGTGCCAGCAGTTTTCAGGGGGTGAGCAATCAGCCCCAGCATTTT
TRBV19	TRBD1	-	TRBJ1-3	CASSQGAAGNTIYF	TGTGCCAGTTCGCAGGGGGCGGCGGGAAACACCATATATTTT
TRBV6-1	-	once	TRBJ1-5	CASSVWGGNQPQHF	TGTGCCAGCAGTGTTTGGGGGGGGAATCAGCCCCAGCATTTT
TRBV19	TRBD2	-	TRBJ2-1	CASSIVGAGGITNEQFF	TGTGCCAGTAGTATAGTCGGAGCGGGAGGTATTACCAATGAGCAGTTCTTC